Below, 23 T cell receptor beta chains from the same sample are listed, as sequenced in a study of T cell clonotyping in hematopoietic cell transplantation. Some clones are missing from TCRdb's copy, which holds only in-frame ones; the method was immunoSEQ multiplex PCR. The sample contains thousands of clones, roughly 90% of which appear only once. The sequencing here drew on peripheral blood mononuclear cells, taken 100 days after allogeneic stem cell transplant. These receptors originate from a female patient between 50 and 59 years old who had an allogeneic stem cell transplant from a related donor, so the T cells may come from the graft donor. Some clones in this sample may be carry-over from other donors' samples.

The V gene is TRBV11-2, the J gene TRBJ2-5; D gene unclear. The germline V gene has CDR1 SGHAT and CDR2 FQNNGV. Trimming left V 1 base short and J 4 bases short, with 13 bases between. The CDR3 has 15 amino acids. This CDR3 reads CASSLVAPPAETQYF. CDR3 DNA: TGTGCCAGCAGCTTAGTAGCCCCTCCGGCAGAGACCCAGTACTTC.

The chain employs TRBV5-6 and TRBJ1-1; D is unclear. The CDR3 loop spans 14 amino acids. Germline V gives CDR1 SGHDT, CDR2 YYEEEE. V lost 0 bases and J lost 4, with 10 bases in between. CDR3 protein: CASSLVPTGTEAFF. The CDR3 nucleotides are TGTGCCAGCAGCTTGGTCCCGACGGGCACTGAAGCTTTCTTT. The full variable domain, completed using reference TRBV5-6 and TRBJ1-1, is DAGVTQSPTHLIKTRGQQVTLRCSPKSGHDTVSWYQQALGQGPQFIFQYYEEEERQRGNFPDRFSGHQFPNYSSELNVNALLLGDSALYLCASSLVPTGTEAFFGQGTRLTVV.

The chain carries TRBV20-1 and TRBJ2-3; D is possibly TRBD2 (5 bases). Germline values: CDR1 DFQATT, CDR2 SNEGSKA (reference sequence). The CDR3 runs 11 residues. Trimming removed 6 bases from V and 6 bases from J, with 10 bases in between. The CDR3 region is CSAGLGDTQYF. The CDR3, as DNA: TGCAGTGCCGGACTTGGCGATACGCAGTATTTT.

The chain carries TRBV5-1 and TRBJ1-2; tentatively, D is TRBD1 (5 bases). The CDR3 runs 15 residues. V dropped 0 bases and J dropped 1 base, with 10 bases sitting between them. In germline, CDR1 is SGHRS, CDR2 YFSETQ. CDR3 amino acids: CASSLEVGVNYGYTF. CDR3 sequence (DNA): TGCGCCAGCAGCTTGGAGGTGGGGGTTAACTATGGCTACACCTTC.

CDR3 amino acids: CASSSQGAYEQYF. CDR3 in DNA: TGTGCCAGCAGCTCACAGGGGGCCTACGAGCAGTACTTC. This sequence joins TRBV7-6 and TRBJ2-7; 8 bases line up with TRBD1. The CDR3 is 13 residues long. Germline V CDR1 and CDR2: SGHVS, FNYEAQ. After removal of 4 bases from V and 2 bases from J, the junction contained 1 base not matched to a gene.

The chain has TRBV6-1 and TRBJ1-3; possibly TRBD1 for D (5 bases). Germline lookup yields CDR1 MNHNS and CDR2 SASEGT. V dropped 6 bases and J dropped 4 bases, with 16 bases sitting between them. The CDR3 contains 15 residues. The chain's CDR3 is CASRELKGSGNTIYF. In DNA, the CDR3 is TGTGCCAGCAGGGAATTAAAGGGGTCGGGAAACACCATATATTTT.

This clone was recorded once. This chain links TRBV5-1 with TRBJ2-6; D is undetermined. This CDR3 has 19 amino acids. Germline loops: CDR1 SGHRS, CDR2 YFSETQ. V was clipped by 0 bases and J by 0 bases, with 16 bases between them. The DNA of the CDR3 is TGCGCCAGCAGCTTGGCCGTAGGAGAGAGAGTCTCTGGGGCCAACGTCCTGACTTTC. This translates into CASSLAVGERVSGANVLTF.

The V and J genes are TRBV28 and TRBJ2-5; 8 bases align to TRBD1. Trimming cost V 5 bases and J 5 bases; bases outside gene matches: 4. Germline CDR1 reads MDHEN; CDR2 reads SYDVKM. This CDR3 comprises 13 residues. The DNA of the CDR3 is TGTGCCAGCAGTCGGACAGGGTGGGAGACCCAGTACTTC. Residues: CASSRTGWETQYF.

This sequence joins TRBV10-3 and TRBJ2-3; possibly TRBD2 for D (6 bases). The germline V gene has CDR1 ENHRY and CDR2 SYGVKD. CDR3 length: 14 residues. V dropped 4 bases and J dropped 6 bases, with 14 bases sitting between them. CDR3 in amino acids: CAISGTPGGDTQYF. For the CDR3, the DNA is TGTGCCATCAGTGGGACTCCCGGAGGGGATACGCAGTATTTT.

The chain uses TRBV7-6 and TRBJ1-4; D not certain. The CDR3 runs 14 residues. Germline CDR1 SGHVS, CDR2 FNYEAQ. V lost 5 bases to trimming and J lost 6 bases, with 13 bases between them. The CDR3 loop reads CASSPMAGDEKLFF. CDR3 DNA: TGTGCCAGCAGCCCAATGGCAGGTGATGAAAAACTGTTTTTT.

The chain recombines TRBV7-2 with TRBJ2-2; D may correspond to TRBD1 or TRBD2 (5 bases each). The CDR3 has 13 amino acids. V lost 0 bases, J lost 6 bases, and 5 bases lay in between. Looked up from germline, CDR1 is SGHTA and CDR2 is FQGNSA. DNA for the CDR3: TGTGCCAGCAGCTTAGCGGGGGCCGGGGAGCTGTTTTTT. Protein sequence: CASSLAGAGELFF.

The CDR3 here is CSCGAANTGELFF. The DNA of the CDR3 is TGCAGCTGCGGGGCAGCGAACACCGGGGAGCTGTTTTTT. The J gene is TRBJ2-2, the V gene TRBV29-1; a possible D gene is TRBD2 (6 bases). The V end lost 8 bases, the J end lost 0 bases, and 10 bases lay between the germline ends. The CDR3 consists of 13 residues. Germline CDR1 SQVTM, CDR2 ANQGSEA.

The chain carries TRBV2 and TRBJ2-5; weak D call: TRBD1 (5 bases). The J call may be faulty, since TRBJ2-7 better matches the DNA end. This CDR3 comprises 17 residues. The germline V gene encodes CDR1 SNHLY and CDR2 FYNNEI. The CDR3 loop is CASSHSSWQGDSYEQYF. CDR3 nucleotides: TGTGCCAGCAGCCATAGTTCGTGGCAGGGCGACTCCTACGAGCAGTACTTC.

V is TRBV28 and J is TRBJ1-5, with D tentatively TRBD1 (5 bases). The CDR3 totals 12 residues. CDR1 is MDHEN and CDR2 is SYDVKM in the germline V gene. V was cut by 7 bases and J by 5 bases, with 9 bases left in between. CDR3: CASTRGDQPQHF. CDR3 bases: TGTGCCAGCACCCGGGGGGATCAGCCCCAGCATTTT. Full variable domain (rest looked up from reference TRBV28 and TRBJ1-5): DVKVTQSSRYLVKRTGEKVFLECVQDMDHENMFWYRQDPGLGLRLIYFSYDVKMKEKGDIPEGYSVSREKKERFSLILESASTNQTSMYLCASTRGDQPQHFGDGTRLSIL.

The chain recombines TRBV4-2 with TRBJ1-3; no firm D call. Germline V gene data show CDR1 as LGHNA and CDR2 as YNFKEQ. Trimming left V 2 bases short and J 0 bases short, with 11 bases between. This CDR3 spans 16 amino acids. This chain's CDR3 is CASSQTLASSGNTIYF. CDR3 DNA sequence: TGTGCCAGCAGCCAAACGTTAGCGAGCTCTGGAAACACCATATATTTT.

The chain couples TRBV30 to TRBJ1-2; D gene ambiguous. From germline, CDR1 is GTSNPN and CDR2 SVGIG (reference sequence). V shed 0 bases and J shed 6 bases, with 5 bases lying between them. CDR3 length: 11 amino acids. The CDR3 DNA reads TGTGCCTGGAGTGTCTTGCATGGCTACACCTTC. This codes for CAWSVLHGYTF.

This chain joins TRBV4-3 and TRBJ2-7, with D possibly being TRBD2 (7 bases). V was cut by 0 bases and J by 7 bases, with 19 bases left in between. The germline V gene encodes CDR1 LGHNA and CDR2 YSLEER. The CDR3 extends over 16 amino acids. This chain's CDR3 is CASSQDFGGLSAEQYF. CDR3 sequence (DNA): TGCGCCAGCAGCCAAGATTTCGGGGGGCTCTCCGCTGAGCAGTACTTC.

This clone has just a few counts. This rearrangement joins TRBV5-4 to TRBJ1-1; D ambiguous. The CDR3 has 15 residues. The germline CDR1 and CDR2 sequences are SGHNT and YYREEE (reference sequence). Trimming pared 2 bases from V and 3 bases from J, leaving 14 bases between. In DNA form, the CDR3 reads TGTGCCAGCAGCTTAGGACCGGTTGGATACACTGAAGCTTTCTTT. Its translation is CASSLGPVGYTEAFF.

The V and J genes are TRBV6-6 and TRBJ1-2; D is possibly TRBD1 (5 bases). This CDR3 is 15 amino acids long. CDR1 and CDR2 (germline): MNHNY, SVGAGI (reference sequence). V dropped 2 bases and J dropped 4 bases, with 14 bases sitting between them. Written as DNA, the CDR3 is TGTGCCAGCAGTTACCCTGAGCAGGGCGGCTATGGCTACACCTTC. Amino acids: CASSYPEQGGYGYTF.

The V gene is TRBV7-9, the J gene TRBJ1-1; TRBD1 aligns across 9 bases. V shed 5 bases and J 1 base; nucleotides not matched to a gene: 5. The germline V gene has CDR1 SEHNR and CDR2 FQNEAQ (reference sequence). This CDR3 has 15 amino acids. The CDR3 DNA follows: TGTGCCAGCAGCCGCATGGGACAGGGGAACACTGAAGCTTTCTTT. It codes for CASSRMGQGNTEAFF. Together with reference TRBV7-9 and TRBJ1-1, the CDR3 gives the full variable domain: DTGVSQNPRHKITKRGQNVTFRCDPISEHNRLYWYRQTLGQGPEFLTYFQNEAQLEKSRLLSDRFSAERPKGSFSTLEIQRTEQGDSAMYLCASSRMGQGNTEAFFGQGTRLTVV.

The chain links TRBV19 to TRBJ1-6; the match to TRBD1 covers 11 bases. The length of the CDR3 is 14 residues. V trimming: 6 bases; J trimming: 9 bases; junction bases outside the gene matches: 4. Germline CDR1 LNHDA, CDR2 SQIVND (reference sequence). CDR3 region: CASRTGTGGSPLHF. CDR3 bases: TGTGCCAGTAGAACCGGGACAGGGGGTTCACCCCTCCACTTT.

This sequence joins TRBV28 and TRBJ2-7; 9 bases line up with TRBD1. The V gene end was trimmed by 2 bases and the J gene end by 2 bases; junction bases not matched to a gene: 10. This CDR3 spans 17 amino acids. Germline CDR1 reads MDHEN; CDR2 reads SYDVKM. The CDR3, as DNA: TGTGCCAGCAGTTTACTCACCCTCCGGGACAGGGCCTACGAGCAGTACTTC. Translating it yields CASSLLTLRDRAYEQYF.

The sample holds one count of this clone. The chain couples TRBV5-1 to TRBJ1-1; D is unresolved. This CDR3 spans 16 amino acids. Germline-derived CDR1 and CDR2 are SGHRS and YFSETQ. Trimming stripped 4 bases from V and 0 bases from J, with 16 bases between. CDR3 protein: CASSAGRPPMNTEAFF. The CDR3, as DNA: TGCGCCAGCAGCGCTGGAAGGCCCCCTATGAACACTGAAGCTTTCTTT.